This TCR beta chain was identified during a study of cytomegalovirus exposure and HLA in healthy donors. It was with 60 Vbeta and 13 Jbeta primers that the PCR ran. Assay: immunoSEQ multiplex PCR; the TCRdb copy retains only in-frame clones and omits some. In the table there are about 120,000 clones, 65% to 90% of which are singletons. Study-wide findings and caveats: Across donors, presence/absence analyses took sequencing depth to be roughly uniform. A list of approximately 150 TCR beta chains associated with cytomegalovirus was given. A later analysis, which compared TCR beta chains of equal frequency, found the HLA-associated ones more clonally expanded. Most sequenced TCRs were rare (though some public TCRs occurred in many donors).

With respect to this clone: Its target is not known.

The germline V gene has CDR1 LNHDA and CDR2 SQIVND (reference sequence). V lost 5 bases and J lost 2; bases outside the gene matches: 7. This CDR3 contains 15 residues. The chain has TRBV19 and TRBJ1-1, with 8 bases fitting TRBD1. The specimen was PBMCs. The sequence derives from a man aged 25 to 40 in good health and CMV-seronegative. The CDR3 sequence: CASSAPGQANTEAFF. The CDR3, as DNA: TGTGCCAGTAGTGCCCCGGGACAGGCTAACACTGAAGCTTTCTTT.